This T cell receptor (beta chain) originates from a study of blood T cell repertoires in COVID-19. Background on the study: T cells, B-cell-depleted T cells, or PBMCs supplied cDNA or gDNA.

Germline CDR1 LGHDT, CDR2 YNNKEL (reference sequence). With 1 base removed from V and 2 bases from J, the gap between germline ends came to 10 bases. The CDR3 extends over 15 amino acids. Authors' methods: Estimates of nucleated cell counts were drawn from the amplification of reference gene primers. Data came from immunoSEQ multiplex PCR; TCRdb stores just in-frame clones and leaves some out. V, J and clone size reflect that table, while D and trimming were determined from the DNA. Of about 170,000 clones listed, about four fifths were seen once; the top ten hold under 3.5%. This clone was observed a handful of times.

This chain joins TRBV3-1 (or the pseudogene TRBV3-2) and TRBJ2-3; D perhaps matches TRBD2 (5 bases). The sequence was collected from a woman older than 75 with COVID-19, enrolled during active disease. The sample consisted of peripheral blood. DNA for the CDR3: TGTGCCAGCAGCCAAGTAATGCTAGCCACAGATACGCAGTATTTT. This encodes CASSQVMLATDTQYF.